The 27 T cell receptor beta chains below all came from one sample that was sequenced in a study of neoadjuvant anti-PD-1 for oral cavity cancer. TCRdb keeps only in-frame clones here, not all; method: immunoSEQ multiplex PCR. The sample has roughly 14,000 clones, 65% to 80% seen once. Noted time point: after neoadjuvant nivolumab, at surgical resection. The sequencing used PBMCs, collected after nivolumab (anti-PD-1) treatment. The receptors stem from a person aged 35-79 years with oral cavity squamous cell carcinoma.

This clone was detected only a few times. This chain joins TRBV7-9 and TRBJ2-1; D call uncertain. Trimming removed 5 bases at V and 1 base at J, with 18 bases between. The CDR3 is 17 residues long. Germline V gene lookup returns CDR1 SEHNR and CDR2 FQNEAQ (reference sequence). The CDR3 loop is CASSPGSGSNSYNEQFF. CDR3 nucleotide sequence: TGTGCCAGCAGCCCTGGCTCGGGTTCCAATTCCTACAATGAGCAGTTCTTC. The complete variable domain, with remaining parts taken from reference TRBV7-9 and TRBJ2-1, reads DTGVSQNPRHKITKRGQNVTFRCDPISEHNRLYWYRQTLGQGPEFLTYFQNEAQLEKSRLLSDRFSAERPKGSFSTLEIQRTEQGDSAMYLCASSPGSGSNSYNEQFFGPGTRLTVL.

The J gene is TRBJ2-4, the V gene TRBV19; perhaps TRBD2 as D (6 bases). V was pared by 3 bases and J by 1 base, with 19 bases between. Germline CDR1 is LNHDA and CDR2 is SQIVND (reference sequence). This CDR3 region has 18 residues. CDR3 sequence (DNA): TGTGCCAGTAGTATGGGCTGGAGGGGCGCCAGGGCCAAAAACATTCAGTACTTC. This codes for CASSMGWRGARAKNIQYF.

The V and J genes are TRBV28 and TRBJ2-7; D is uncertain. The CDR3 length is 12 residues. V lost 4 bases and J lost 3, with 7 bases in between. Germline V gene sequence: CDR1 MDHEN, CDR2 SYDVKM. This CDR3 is CASSSQVYEQYF. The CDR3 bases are TGTGCCAGCAGTTCCCAGGTCTACGAGCAGTACTTC.

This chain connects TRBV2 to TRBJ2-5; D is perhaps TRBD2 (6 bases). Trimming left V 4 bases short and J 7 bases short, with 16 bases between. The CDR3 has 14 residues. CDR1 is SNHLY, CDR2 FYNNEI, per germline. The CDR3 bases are TGTGCCAGCAGTGTTACGGGAGTGGTTGGGACCCAGTACTTC. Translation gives CASSVTGVVGTQYF.

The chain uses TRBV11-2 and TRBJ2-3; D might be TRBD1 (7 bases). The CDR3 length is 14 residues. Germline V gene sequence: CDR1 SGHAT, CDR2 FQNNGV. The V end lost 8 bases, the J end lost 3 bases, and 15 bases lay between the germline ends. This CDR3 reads CASGRGATTDTQYF. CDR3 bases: TGTGCCAGCGGCAGGGGGGCAACTACAGATACGCAGTATTTT.

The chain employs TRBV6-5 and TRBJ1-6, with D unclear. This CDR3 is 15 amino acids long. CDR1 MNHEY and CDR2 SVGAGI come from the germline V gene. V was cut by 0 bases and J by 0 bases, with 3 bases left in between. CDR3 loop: CASSYSSSYNSPLHF. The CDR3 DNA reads TGTGCCAGCAGTTACTCGAGCTCCTATAATTCACCCCTCCACTTT.

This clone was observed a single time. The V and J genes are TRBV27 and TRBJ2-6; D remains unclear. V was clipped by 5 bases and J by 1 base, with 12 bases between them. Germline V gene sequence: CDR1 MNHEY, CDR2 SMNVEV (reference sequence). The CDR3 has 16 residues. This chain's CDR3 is CASSVSWRSGANVLTF. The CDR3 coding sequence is TGTGCCAGCAGTGTGTCTTGGAGATCTGGGGCCAACGTCCTGACTTTC.

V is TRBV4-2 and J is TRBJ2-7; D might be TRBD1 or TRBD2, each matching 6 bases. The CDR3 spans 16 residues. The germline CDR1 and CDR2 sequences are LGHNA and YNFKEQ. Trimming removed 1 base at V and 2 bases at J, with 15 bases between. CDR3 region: CASSQGQVAGTYEQYF. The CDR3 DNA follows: TGTGCCAGCAGCCAAGGACAGGTCGCGGGAACCTACGAGCAGTACTTC.

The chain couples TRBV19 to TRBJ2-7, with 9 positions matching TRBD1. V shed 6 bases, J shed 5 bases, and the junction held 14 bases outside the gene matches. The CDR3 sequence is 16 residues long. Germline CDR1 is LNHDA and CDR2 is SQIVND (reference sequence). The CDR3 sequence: CASSPPTGGARNEQYF. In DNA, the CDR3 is TGTGCCAGTAGCCCCCCCACAGGGGGCGCGAGAAACGAGCAGTACTTC.

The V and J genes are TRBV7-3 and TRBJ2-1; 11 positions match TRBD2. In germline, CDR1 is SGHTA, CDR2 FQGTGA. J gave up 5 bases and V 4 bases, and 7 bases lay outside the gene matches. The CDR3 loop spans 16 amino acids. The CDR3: CASSSTASGRNNEQFF. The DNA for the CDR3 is TGTGCCAGCAGCTCAACGGCTAGCGGGAGGAACAATGAGCAGTTCTTC.

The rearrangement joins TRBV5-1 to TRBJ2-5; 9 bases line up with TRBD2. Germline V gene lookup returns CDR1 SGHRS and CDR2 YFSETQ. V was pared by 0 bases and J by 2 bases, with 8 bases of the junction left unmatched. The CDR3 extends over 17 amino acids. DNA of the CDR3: TGCGCCAGCAGCTTGGCTGTGGCGGGAGGGCCTCAAGAGACCCAGTACTTC. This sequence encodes CASSLAVAGGPQETQYF.

CDR3 amino acids: CASSFSPGQGSVSRGYTF. The CDR3, as DNA: TGTGCCAGCAGTTTCAGCCCGGGACAGGGGTCCGTTTCGCGTGGCTACACCTTC. The V call is TRBV27, the J call TRBJ1-2; TRBD1 matches 10 bases. V lost 3 bases, J lost 7 bases, and 17 bases stayed unmatched. The CDR3 has 18 amino acids. Germline CDR1 MNHEY, CDR2 SMNVEV (reference sequence).

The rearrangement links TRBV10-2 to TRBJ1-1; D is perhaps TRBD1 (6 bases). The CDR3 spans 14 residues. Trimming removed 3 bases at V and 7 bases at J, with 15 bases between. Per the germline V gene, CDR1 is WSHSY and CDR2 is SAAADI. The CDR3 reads CASSEPGTSFEAFF. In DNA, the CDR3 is TGCGCCAGCAGTGAACCCGGGACAAGTTTTGAAGCTTTCTTT.

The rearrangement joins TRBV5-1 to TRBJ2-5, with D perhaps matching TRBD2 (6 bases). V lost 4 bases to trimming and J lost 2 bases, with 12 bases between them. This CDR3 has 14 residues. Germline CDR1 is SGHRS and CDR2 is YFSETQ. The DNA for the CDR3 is TGCGCCAGCAGCCGCGGCGGGACGCAAGAGACCCAGTACTTC. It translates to CASSRGGTQETQYF. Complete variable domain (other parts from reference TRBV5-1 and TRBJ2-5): KAGVTQTPRYLIKTRGQQVTLSCSPISGHRSVSWYQQTPGQGLQFLFEYFSETQRNKGNFPGRFSGRQFSNSRSEMNVSTLELGDSALYLCASSRGGTQETQYFGPGTRLLVL.

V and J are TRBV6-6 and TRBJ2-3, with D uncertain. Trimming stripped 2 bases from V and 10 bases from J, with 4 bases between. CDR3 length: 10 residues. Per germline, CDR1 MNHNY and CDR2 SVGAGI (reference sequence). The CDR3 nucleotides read TGTGCCAGCAGTTACGATGCGCAGTATTTT. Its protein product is CASSYDAQYF.

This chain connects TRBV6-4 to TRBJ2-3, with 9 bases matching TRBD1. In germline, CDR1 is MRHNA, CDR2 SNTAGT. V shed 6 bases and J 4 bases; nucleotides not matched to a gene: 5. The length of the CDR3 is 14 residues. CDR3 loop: CASSATGGADTQYF. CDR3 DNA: TGTGCCAGCAGCGCTACAGGGGGCGCAGATACGCAGTATTTT.

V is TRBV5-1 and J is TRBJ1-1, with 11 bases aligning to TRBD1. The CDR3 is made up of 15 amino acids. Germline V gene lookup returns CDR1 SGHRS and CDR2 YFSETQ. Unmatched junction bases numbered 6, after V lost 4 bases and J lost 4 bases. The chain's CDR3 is CASSDGQGAGTEAFF. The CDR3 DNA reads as TGCGCCAGCAGCGACGGACAGGGGGCTGGCACTGAAGCTTTCTTT. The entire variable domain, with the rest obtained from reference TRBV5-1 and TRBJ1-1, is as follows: KAGVTQTPRYLIKTRGQQVTLSCSPISGHRSVSWYQQTPGQGLQFLFEYFSETQRNKGNFPGRFSGRQFSNSRSEMNVSTLELGDSALYLCASSDGQGAGTEAFFGQGTRLTVV.

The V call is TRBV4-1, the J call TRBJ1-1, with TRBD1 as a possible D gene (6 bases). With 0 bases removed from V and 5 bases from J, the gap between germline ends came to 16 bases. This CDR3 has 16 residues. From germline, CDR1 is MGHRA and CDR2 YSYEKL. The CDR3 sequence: CASSQDWQGRKTEAFF. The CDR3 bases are TGCGCCAGCAGCCAAGATTGGCAGGGGAGGAAAACTGAAGCTTTCTTT.

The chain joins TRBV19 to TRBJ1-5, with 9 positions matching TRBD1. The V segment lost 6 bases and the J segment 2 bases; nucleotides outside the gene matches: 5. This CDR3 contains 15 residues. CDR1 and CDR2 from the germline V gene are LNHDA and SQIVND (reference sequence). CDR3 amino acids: CASRVGDRGNQPQHF. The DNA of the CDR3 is TGTGCCAGTAGAGTCGGGGACAGGGGCAATCAGCCCCAGCATTTT.

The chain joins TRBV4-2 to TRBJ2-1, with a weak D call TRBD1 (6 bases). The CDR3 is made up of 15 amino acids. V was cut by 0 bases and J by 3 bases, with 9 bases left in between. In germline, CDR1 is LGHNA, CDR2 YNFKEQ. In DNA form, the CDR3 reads TGTGCCAGCAGCCAAGAACAGGGCTTCTACAATGAGCAGTTCTTC. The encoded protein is CASSQEQGFYNEQFF.

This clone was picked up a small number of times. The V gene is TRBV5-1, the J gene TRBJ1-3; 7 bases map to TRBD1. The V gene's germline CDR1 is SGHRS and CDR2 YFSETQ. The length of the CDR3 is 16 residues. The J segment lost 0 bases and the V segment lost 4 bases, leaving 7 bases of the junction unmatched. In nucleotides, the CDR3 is TGCGCCAGCAGCACGGACAGGTCGAGCTCTGGAAACACCATATATTTT. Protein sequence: CASSTDRSSSGNTIYF.

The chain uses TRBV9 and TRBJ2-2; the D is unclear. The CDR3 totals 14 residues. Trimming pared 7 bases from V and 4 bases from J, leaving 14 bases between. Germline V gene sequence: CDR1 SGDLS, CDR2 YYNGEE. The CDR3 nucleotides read TGTGCCAGCGCCCCACTTTTTGGCACCGGGGAGCTGTTTTTT. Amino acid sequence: CASAPLFGTGELFF.

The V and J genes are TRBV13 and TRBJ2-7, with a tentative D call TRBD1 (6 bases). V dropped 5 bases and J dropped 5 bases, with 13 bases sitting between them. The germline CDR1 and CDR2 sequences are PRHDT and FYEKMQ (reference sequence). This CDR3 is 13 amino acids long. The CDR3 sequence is CASSRQGYDEQYF. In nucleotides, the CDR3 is TGTGCCAGCAGCCGCCAGGGGTATGACGAGCAGTACTTC.

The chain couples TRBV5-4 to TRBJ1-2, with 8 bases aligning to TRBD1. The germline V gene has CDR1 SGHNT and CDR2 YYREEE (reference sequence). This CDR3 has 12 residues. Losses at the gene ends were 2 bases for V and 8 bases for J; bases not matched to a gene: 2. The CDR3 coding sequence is TGTGCCAGCAGCTTCCGGACAGGGGGCTACACCTTC. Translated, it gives CASSFRTGGYTF.

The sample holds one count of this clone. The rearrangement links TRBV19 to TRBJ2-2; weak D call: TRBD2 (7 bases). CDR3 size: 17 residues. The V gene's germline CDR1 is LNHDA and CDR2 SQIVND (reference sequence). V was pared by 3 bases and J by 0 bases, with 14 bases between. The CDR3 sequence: CASSIAGRGTNTGELFF. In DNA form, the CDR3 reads TGTGCCAGTAGTATTGCTGGGAGGGGGACGAACACCGGGGAGCTGTTTTTT. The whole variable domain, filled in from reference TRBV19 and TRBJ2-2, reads DGGITQSPKYLFRKEGQNVTLSCEQNLNHDAMYWYRQDPGQGLRLIYYSQIVNDFQKGDIAEGYSVSREKKESFPLTVTSAQKNPTAFYLCASSIAGRGTNTGELFFGEGSRLTVL.

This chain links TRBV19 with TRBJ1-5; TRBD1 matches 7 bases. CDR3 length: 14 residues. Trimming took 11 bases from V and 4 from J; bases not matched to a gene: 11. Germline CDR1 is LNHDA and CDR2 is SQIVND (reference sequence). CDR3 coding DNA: TGTGCCGGCAAAAGGACAGGAGAGAATCAGCCCCAGCATTTT. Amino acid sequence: CAGKRTGENQPQHF.

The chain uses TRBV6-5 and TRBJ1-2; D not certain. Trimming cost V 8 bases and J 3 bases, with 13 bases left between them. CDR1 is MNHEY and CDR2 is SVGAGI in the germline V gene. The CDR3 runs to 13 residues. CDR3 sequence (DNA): TGTGCCAGCGGGGAAGGGATGGACTATGGCTACACCTTC. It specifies CASGEGMDYGYTF.